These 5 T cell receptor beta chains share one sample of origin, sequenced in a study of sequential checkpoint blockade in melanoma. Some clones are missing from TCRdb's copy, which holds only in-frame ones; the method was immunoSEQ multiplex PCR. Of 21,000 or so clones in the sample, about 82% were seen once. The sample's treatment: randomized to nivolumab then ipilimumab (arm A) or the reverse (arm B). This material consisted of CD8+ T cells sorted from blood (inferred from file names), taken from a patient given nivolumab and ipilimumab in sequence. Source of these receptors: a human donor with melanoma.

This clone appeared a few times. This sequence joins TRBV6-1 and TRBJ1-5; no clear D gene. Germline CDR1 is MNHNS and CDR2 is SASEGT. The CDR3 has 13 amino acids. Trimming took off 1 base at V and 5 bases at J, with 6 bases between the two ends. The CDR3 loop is CASSEVSHQPQHF. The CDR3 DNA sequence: TGTGCCAGCAGTGAAGTGAGTCATCAGCCCCAGCATTTT.

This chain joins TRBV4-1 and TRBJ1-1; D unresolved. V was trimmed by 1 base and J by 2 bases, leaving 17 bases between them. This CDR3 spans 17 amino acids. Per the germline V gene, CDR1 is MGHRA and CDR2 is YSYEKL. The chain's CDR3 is CASSQAALSQLNTEAFF. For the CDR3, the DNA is TGCGCCAGCAGCCAAGCCGCCCTCTCGCAGTTAAACACTGAAGCTTTCTTT.

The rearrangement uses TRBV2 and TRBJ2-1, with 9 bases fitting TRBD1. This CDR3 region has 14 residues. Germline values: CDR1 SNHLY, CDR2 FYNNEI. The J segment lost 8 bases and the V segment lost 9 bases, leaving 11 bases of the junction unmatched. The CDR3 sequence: CAREGTGIYHEQFF. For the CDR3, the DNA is TGTGCCAGAGAAGGGACAGGGATTTACCATGAGCAGTTCTTC.

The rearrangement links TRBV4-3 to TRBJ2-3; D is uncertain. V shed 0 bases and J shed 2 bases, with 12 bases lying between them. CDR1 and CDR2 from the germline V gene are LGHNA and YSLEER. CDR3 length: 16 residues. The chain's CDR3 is CASSQDSVGVTDTQYF. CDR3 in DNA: TGCGCCAGCAGCCAAGACTCCGTAGGAGTCACAGATACGCAGTATTTT.

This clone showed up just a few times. CDR3 sequence (DNA): TGTGCCAGTAGTATTCCCGACGGGGATTCGAACTATGGCTACACCTTC. Protein sequence: CASSIPDGDSNYGYTF. The chain combines TRBV19 with TRBJ1-2; D ambiguous. Deletions cut 3 bases from V and 2 bases from J, with 16 bases between. The CDR3 is 16 amino acids. The V gene's germline CDR1 is LNHDA and CDR2 SQIVND (reference sequence).